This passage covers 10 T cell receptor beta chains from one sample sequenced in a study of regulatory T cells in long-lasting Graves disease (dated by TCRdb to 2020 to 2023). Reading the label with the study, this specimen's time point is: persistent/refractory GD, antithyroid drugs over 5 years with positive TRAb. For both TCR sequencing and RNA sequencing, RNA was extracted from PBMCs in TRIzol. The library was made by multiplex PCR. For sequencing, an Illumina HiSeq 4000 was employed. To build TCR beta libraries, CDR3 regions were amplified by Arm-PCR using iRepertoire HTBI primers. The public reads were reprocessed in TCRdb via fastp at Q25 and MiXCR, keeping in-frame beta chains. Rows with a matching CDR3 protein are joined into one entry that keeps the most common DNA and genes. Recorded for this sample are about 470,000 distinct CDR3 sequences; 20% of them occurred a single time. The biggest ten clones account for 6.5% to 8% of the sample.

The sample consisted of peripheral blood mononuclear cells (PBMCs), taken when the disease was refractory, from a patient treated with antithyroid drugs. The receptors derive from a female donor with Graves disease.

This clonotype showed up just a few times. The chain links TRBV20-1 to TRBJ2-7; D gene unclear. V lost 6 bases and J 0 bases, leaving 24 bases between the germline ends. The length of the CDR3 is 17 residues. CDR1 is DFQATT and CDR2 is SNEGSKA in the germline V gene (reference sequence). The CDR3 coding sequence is TGCAGTGCCCAAAGCTACCGAGGCGGTGAGATCTCCTACGAGCAGTACTTC. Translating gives CSAQSYRGGEISYEQYF.

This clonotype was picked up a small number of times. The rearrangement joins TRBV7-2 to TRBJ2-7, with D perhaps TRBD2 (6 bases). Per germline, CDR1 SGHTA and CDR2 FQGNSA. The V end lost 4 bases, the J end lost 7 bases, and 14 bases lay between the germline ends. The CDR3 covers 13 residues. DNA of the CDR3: TGTGCCAGCAGCTCCCGGGGGTCGGGTGAGCAGTACTTC. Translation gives CASSSRGSGEQYF.

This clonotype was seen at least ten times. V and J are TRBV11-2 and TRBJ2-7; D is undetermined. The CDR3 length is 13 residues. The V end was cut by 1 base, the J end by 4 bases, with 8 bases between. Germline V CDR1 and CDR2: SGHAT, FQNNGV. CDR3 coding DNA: TGTGCCAGCAGCTTAGGCCGCGAATACGAGCAGTACTTC. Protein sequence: CASSLGREYEQYF.

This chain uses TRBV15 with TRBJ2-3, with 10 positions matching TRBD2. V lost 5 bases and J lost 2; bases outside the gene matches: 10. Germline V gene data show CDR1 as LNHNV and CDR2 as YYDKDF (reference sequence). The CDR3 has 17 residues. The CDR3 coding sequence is TGTGCCACCAGCGACCTGGCTAGCGGGAGCTTCACAGATACGCAGTATTTT. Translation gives CATSDLASGSFTDTQYF. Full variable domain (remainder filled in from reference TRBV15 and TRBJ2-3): DAMVIQNPRYQVTQFGKPVTLSCSQTLNHNVMYWYQQKSSQAPKLLFHYYDKDFNNEADTPDNFQSRRPNTSFCFLDIRSPGLGDTAMYLCATSDLASGSFTDTQYFGPGTRLTVL.

The CDR3 nucleotides read TGTGCCAGCAGCCCCAAGGGACCCCCCGAGCAGTACTTC. Its translation is CASSPKGPPEQYF. This chain joins TRBV3-1 and TRBJ2-7; D may be TRBD1 or TRBD2 (5 bases each). Germline lookup yields CDR1 LGHDT and CDR2 YNNKEL (reference sequence). The ends were cut back, 4 bases at V and 6 bases at J, with 13 bases in the middle. The CDR3 is made up of 13 amino acids.

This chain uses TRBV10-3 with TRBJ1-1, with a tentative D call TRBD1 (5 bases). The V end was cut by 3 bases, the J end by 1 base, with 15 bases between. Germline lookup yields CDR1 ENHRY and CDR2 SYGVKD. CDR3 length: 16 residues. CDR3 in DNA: TGTGCCATCAGTGATTTACCCCGGGGGTCGAACACTGAAGCTTTCTTT. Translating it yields CAISDLPRGSNTEAFF.

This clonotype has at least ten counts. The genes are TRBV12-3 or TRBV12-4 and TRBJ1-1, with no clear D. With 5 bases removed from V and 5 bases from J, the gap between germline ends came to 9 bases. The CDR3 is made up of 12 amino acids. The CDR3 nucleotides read TGTGCCAGCAGTCCCGCGTGGACTGAAGCTTTCTTT. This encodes CASSPAWTEAFF.

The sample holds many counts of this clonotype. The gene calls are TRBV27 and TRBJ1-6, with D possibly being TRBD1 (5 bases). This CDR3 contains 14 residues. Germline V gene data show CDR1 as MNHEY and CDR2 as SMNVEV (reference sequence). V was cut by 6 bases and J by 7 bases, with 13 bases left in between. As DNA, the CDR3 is TGTGCCAGCAGATGGGGGGTAGGGAATTCACCCCTCCACTTT. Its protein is CASRWGVGNSPLHF.

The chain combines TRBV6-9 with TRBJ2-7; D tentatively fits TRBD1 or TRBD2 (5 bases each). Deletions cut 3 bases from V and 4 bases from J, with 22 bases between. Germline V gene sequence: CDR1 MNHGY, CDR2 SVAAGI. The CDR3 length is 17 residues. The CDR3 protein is CASSYSYLQGEGYEQYF. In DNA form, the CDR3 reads TGTGCCAGCAGTTACTCCTATCTCCAGGGAGAAGGATACGAGCAGTACTTC.

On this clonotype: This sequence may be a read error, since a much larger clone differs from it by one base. In nucleotides, the CDR3 is TGTGCCGGCAGCCTCCGGCAGGGGTCAGGTTCACCCCTCCACTTT. Protein: CAGSLRQGSGSPLHF. The chain employs TRBV7-2 and TRBJ1-6; TRBD1 might be the D (6 bases). The CDR3 loop spans 15 amino acids. Germline lookup yields CDR1 SGHTA and CDR2 FQGNSA.